This TCR beta chain came from a study of somatic mutations in cytotoxic T cells in rheumatoid arthritis (dated by TCRdb to about 2017). For the wider study: A FACSAria II or Sony SH800 was used to flow-sort some V beta antibody-stained T-cell populations at nearly 100% purity, and TCRB sequencing was also done on sorted V beta1+ cells. To characterize clonality, the study used TCRB deep sequencing while asking whether somatic mutations are carried by expanded CD8+ T-cell clones in newly diagnosed, untreated rheumatoid arthritis. Median age was essentially the same in the patient group and the control group. For 55 to 70 rheumatoid arthritis patients and 20 healthy controls, TCRB deep sequencing was carried out.

Healthy controls were about 19 blood donors whose buffy coats were used, with a median age of around 50 years (range about 20-70) and around 60% female. Positive magnetic bead selection on an AutoMACS was used to isolate CD4+ and CD8+ cells, with flow cytometry used to check purity. Peripheral blood mononuclear cells were isolated by Ficoll-Paque PLUS density gradient separation. DNA from CD4-enriched, CD8-enriched or PBMC samples was extracted using Nucleospin Tissue or Tissue XS kits and then quantified on a Qubit 2.0 fluorometer. Sequencing of TCRB CDR3 was done on genomic DNA with the immunoSEQ assay. In the source study's methods: Only productive TCRB rearrangements were included in the analyses. Clonality was calculated as a Shannon entropy-based productive clonality index, and a clone was defined by a unique TCRB CDR3 sequence. Repertoire overlap for a pair of samples was computed from each clone's template counts relative to total templates per sample. V-gene usage from TCRB sequencing and V-gene usage measured by flow cytometry were correlated (Spearman r of about 0.62). As stored in TCRdb, this immuneACCESS dataset retains in-frame rearrangements with V and J assigned. A fraction of the clones does not appear; measured against another copy, unresolved V genes explain less than half of the discrepancy, and the remainder lacks a known reason. V and J calls and clone size are copied from that table; D and trimming were computed from the DNA. This sample has approximately 18,000 clones in its table, and approximately 74% of those were observed once. Jointly, the top ten make up roughly 5.3% of the sample.

From its cysteine to its phenylalanine, the CDR3 spans 18 amino acids. The sequence is cut down to CDR3 DNA, 54 bases in frame from base 1. Looking up the germline V gene yields CDR1 MRHNA and CDR2 SNTAGT. V trim: 4 bases; J trim: 2 bases; unmatched bases: 14. General findings and caveats noted by the study authors: Rheumatoid arthritis patients and age-matched healthy controls did not significantly differ in CD8+ T-cell clonality. In patients, CD8+ clonality rose with age (Spearman r of about 0.51), which was not the case in healthy controls. The antigen targets of the expanded CD8+ clones were unknown, and absence from virus-specific databases did not rule out viral specificity. The slight underrepresentation of TRBV07 in patients was not corrected for multiple comparisons. In about an eighth of the roughly 65 patients, more than 20% of CD8+ cells belonged to the largest CD8+ clone, while several identical CD8+ TCRB sequences were shared between blood and synovial fluid.

Regarding this clone: Its antigen is still unknown. Per-nucleotide qualities are absent, and no much larger clonotype sits a single base away.

This clonotype originated in a man aged 55 to 69 in good health. The sequence links TRBV6-4 to TRBJ1-5, and TRBD1 aligns with 7 junction nucleotides. Sequencing was performed on CD8+ T cells sorted from blood. Here the CDR3 is given as CASSAQGTTGFGNQPQHF. The sequenced DNA: TGTGCCAGCAGTGCCCAGGGGACGACAGGGTTCGGCAATCAGCCCCAGCATTTT.